The clone carrying this T cell receptor beta chain was seen ten or more times. Via MiXCR, TCRdb re-called the 5' RACE reads, giving one row per CDR3 protein. Of 200,000 to 250,000 distinct CDR3 sequences in the sample, under 12% were seen once. V gave up 0 bases and J gave up 7 bases, with 6 bases separating them. CDR1 SGHRS and CDR2 YFSETQ come from the germline V gene. The CDR3 runs 12 residues. This specimen belongs to a study of CD8 T cells in ankylosing spondylitis. The sample was blood, either unsorted or a sorted T cell fraction (not recorded which). The rearrangement uses TRBV5-1 and TRBJ2-3; D call uncertain. The TCR comes from a male donor with ankylosing spondylitis or in good health (not recorded which). CDR3 sequence (DNA): TGCGCCAGCAGCTTGGAGGGTTATACGCAGTATTTT. Protein: CASSLEGYTQYF.